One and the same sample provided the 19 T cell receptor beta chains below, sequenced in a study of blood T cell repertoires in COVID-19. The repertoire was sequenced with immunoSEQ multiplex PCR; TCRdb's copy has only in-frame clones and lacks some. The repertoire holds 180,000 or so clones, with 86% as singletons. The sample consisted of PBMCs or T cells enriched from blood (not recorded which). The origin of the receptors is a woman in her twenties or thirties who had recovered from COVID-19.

CDR3 residues: CSVEGLAASSYNEQFF. The CDR3 DNA sequence: TGCAGCGTTGAGGGACTAGCGGCTAGCTCCTACAATGAGCAGTTCTTC. The chain couples TRBV29-1 to TRBJ2-1; 11 bases align to TRBD2. Trimming removed 3 bases from V and 0 bases from J; junction bases left unmatched: 4. The CDR3 length is 16 residues. The V gene's germline CDR1 is SQVTM and CDR2 ANQGSEA.

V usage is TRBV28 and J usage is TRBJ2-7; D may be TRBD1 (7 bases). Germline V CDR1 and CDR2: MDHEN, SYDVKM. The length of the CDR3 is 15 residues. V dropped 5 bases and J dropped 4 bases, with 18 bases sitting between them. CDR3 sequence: CASSKFGGGAYEQYF. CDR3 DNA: TGTGCCAGCAGTAAATTTGGAGGGGGCGCGTACGAGCAGTACTTC.

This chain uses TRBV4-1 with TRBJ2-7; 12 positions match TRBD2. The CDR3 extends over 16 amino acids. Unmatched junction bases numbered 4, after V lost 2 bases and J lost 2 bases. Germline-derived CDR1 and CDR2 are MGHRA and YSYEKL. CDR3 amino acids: CASSQSLAGGTYEQYF. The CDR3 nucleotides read TGCGCCAGCAGCCAAAGTCTAGCGGGAGGGACCTACGAGCAGTACTTC.

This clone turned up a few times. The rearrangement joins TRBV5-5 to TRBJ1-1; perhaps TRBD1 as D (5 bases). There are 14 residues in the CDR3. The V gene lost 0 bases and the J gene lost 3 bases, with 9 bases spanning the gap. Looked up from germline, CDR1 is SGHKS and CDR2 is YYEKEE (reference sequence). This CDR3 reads CASSLGRGDTEAFF. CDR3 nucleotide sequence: TGTGCCAGCAGCTTGGGGCGGGGGGACACTGAAGCTTTCTTT. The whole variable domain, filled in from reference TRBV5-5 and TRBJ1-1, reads DAGVTQSPTHLIKTRGQQVTLRCSPISGHKSVSWYQQVLGQGPQFIFQYYEKEERGRGNFPDRFSARQFPNYSSELNVNALLLGDSALYLCASSLGRGDTEAFFGQGTRLTVV.

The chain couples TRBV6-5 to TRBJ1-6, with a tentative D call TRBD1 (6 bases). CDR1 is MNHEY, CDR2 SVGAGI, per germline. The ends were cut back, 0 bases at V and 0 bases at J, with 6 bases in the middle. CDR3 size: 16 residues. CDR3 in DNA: TGTGCCAGCAGTTACTCGGACAGCTCCTATAATTCACCCCTCCACTTT. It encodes CASSYSDSSYNSPLHF.

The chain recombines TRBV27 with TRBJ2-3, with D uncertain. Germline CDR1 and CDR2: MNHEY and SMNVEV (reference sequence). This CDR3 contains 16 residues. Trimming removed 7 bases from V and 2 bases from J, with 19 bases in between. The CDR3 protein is CASNPLSSGHTDTQYF. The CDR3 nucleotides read TGTGCCAGCAACCCACTAAGTTCGGGTCACACAGATACGCAGTATTTT.

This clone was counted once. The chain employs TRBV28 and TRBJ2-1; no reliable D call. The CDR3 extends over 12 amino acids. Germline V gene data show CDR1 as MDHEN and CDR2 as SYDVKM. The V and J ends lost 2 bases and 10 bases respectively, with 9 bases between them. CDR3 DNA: TGTGCCAGCAGTTTACGACTTGGAGAGCAGTTCTTC. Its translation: CASSLRLGEQFF.

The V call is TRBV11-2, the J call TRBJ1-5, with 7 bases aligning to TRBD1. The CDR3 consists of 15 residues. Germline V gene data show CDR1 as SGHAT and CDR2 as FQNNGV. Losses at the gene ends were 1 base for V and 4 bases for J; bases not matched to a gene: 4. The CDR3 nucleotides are TGTGCCAGCAGCTTAGGACAGGGCCGGAATCAGCCCCAGCATTTT. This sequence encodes CASSLGQGRNQPQHF. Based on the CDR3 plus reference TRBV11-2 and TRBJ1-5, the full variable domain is EAGVAQSPRYKIIEKRQSVAFWCNPISGHATLYWYQQILGQGPKLLIQFQNNGVVDDSQLPKDRFSAERLKGVDSTLKIQPAKLEDSAVYLCASSLGQGRNQPQHFGDGTRLSIL.

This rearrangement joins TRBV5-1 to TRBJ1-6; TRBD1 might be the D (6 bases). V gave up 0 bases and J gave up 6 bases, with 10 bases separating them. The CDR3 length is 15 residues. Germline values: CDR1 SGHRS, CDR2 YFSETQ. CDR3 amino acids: CASSLEVQGNSPLHF. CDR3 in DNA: TGCGCCAGCAGCTTGGAGGTACAGGGTAATTCACCCCTCCACTTT.

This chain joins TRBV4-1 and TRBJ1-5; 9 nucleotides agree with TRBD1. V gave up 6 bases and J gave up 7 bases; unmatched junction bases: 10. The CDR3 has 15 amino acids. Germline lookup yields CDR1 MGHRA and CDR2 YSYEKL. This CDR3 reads CASRQAGQGGQPQHF. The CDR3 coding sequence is TGCGCCAGCAGACAGGCGGGACAGGGCGGACAGCCCCAGCATTTT.

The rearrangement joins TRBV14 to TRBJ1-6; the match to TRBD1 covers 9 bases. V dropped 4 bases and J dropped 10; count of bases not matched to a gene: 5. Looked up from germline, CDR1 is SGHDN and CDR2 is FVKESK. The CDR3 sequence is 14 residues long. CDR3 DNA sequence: TGTGCCAGCAGCCTCGGACAGGGGAGATCACCCCTCCACTTT. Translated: CASSLGQGRSPLHF.

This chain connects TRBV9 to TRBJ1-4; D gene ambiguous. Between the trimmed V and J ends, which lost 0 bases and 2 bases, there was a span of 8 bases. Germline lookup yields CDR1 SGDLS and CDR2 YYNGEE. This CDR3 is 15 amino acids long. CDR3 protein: CASSVGGQTNEKLFF. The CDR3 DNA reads TGTGCCAGCAGCGTAGGCGGGCAGACTAATGAAAAACTGTTTTTT.

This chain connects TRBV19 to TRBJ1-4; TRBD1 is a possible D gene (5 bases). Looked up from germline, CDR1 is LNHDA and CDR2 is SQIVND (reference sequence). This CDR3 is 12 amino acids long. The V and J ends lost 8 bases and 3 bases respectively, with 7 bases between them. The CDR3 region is CASRRANEKLFF. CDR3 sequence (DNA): TGTGCCAGTCGCAGGGCTAATGAAAAACTGTTTTTT.

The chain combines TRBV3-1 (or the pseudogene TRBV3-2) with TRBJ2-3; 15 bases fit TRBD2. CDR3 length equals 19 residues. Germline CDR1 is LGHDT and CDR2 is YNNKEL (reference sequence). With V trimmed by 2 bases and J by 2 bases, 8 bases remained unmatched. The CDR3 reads CASSQRGGTSGRITDTQYF. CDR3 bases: TGTGCCAGCAGCCAAAGAGGGGGGACTAGCGGGAGGATCACAGATACGCAGTATTTT.

CDR3 in amino acids: CASKGAYEQYF. CDR3 bases: TGCGCCAGCAAGGGAGCTTACGAGCAGTACTTC. The chain carries TRBV10-2 and TRBJ2-7; D is perhaps TRBD2 (5 bases). CDR3 length equals 11 residues. Trimming removed 7 bases from V and 4 bases from J, with 8 bases in between. The germline V gene has CDR1 WSHSY and CDR2 SAAADI.

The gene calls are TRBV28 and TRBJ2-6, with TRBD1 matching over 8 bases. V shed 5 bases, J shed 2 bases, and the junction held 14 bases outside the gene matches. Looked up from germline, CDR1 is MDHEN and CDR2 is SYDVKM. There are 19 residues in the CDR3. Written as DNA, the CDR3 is TGTGCCAGCAGTCCCTGGGGCAGGGGGCAGGAAACTGGGGCCAACGTCCTGACTTTC. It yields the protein CASSPWGRGQETGANVLTF. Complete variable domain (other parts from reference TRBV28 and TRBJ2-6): DVKVTQSSRYLVKRTGEKVFLECVQDMDHENMFWYRQDPGLGLRLIYFSYDVKMKEKGDIPEGYSVSREKKERFSLILESASTNQTSMYLCASSPWGRGQETGANVLTFGAGSRLTVL.

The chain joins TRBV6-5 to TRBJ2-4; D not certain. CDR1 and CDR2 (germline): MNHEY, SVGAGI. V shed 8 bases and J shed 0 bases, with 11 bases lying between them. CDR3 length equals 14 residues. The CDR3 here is CASGDGLAKNIQYF. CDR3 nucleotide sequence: TGTGCCAGCGGAGACGGTCTAGCCAAAAACATTCAGTACTTC.

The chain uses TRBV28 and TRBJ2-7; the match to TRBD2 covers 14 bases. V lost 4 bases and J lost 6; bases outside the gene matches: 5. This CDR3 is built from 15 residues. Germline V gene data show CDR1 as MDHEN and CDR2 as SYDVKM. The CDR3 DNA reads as TGTGCCAGCAGTTATGGGACTAGCGGGGGCCTCGAGCAGTACTTC. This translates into CASSYGTSGGLEQYF.

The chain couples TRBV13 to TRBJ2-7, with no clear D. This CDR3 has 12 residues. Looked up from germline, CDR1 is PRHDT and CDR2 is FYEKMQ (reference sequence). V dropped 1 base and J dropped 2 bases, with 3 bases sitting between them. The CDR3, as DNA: TGTGCCAGCAGCTTAGATACCTACGAGCAGTACTTC. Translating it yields CASSLDTYEQYF.